These 3 T cell receptor beta chains came from one sample sequenced in a study of tumor and adjacent non-tumor tissue in lung cancer. TCRbeta libraries were built with three rounds of nested PCR, modified from ARM-PCR. MiXCR was run by TCRdb on the multiplex PCR reads, yielding one entry per CDR3 protein. The sample holds some 200,000 distinct CDR3 sequences; about two thirds are singletons and the top ten take about 23%. No cell sorting was done before RNA was extracted from the tissue. The material sequenced was lung tumor tissue. These receptors were collected from a man between 60 and 75 years old with non-small cell lung cancer.

Note on this clonotype: As the CDR3 is not closed by the conserved phenylalanine or tryptophan, this likely results from a read error. The chain employs TRBV11-2 and TRBJ2-5, with no clear D. Per germline, CDR1 SGHAT and CDR2 FQNNGV. This CDR3 spans 12 amino acids. The DNA for the CDR3 is TGCGCCAGCAGCCCGAAAGGGCAGACCCAGTACCTC. As protein: CASSPKGQTQYL.

A remark on this clonotype: This may come from a read error, since a much larger clone is one base off. The chain combines TRBV11-2 with TRBJ2-3; D is perhaps TRBD2 (6 bases). The CDR3 loop spans 14 amino acids. Germline-derived CDR1 and CDR2 are SGHAT and FQNNGV. Written as DNA, the CDR3 is TGTGCCAGCAGCGCGGGACTCCCCGCAGATATGCAGTATTTT. As protein: CASSAGLPADMQYF.

A remark on this clonotype: No conserved phenylalanine or tryptophan is present at the end of the CDR3, so a read error is the likely explanation. The gene calls are TRBV11-3 and TRBJ2-7, with D hard to call. Germline CDR1 SGHNT, CDR2 YENEEA. The CDR3 loop spans 15 amino acids. DNA of the CDR3: TGTGCCTGCAGCTCCTTAACGGGCATCGACTACGAGCAGTACTAC. It specifies CACSSLTGIDYEQYY.